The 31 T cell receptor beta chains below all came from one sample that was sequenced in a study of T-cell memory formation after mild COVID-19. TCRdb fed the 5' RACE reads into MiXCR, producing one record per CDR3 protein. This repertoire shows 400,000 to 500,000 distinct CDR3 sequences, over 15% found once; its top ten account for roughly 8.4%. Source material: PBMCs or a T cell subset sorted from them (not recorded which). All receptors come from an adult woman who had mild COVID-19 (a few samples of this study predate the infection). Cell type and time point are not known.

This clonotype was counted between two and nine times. The CDR3 loop is CASSYTPGRGYEQYF. Here the CDR3 DNA reads TGTGCCAGCAGTTACACCCCGGGACGGGGATACGAGCAGTACTTC. The chain links TRBV6-2 or TRBV6-3 to TRBJ2-7, with D perhaps being TRBD1 or TRBD2 (5 bases each). Germline lookup yields CDR1 MNHEY and CDR2 SVGEGT. CDR3 size: 15 residues. Trimming pared 2 bases from V and 4 bases from J, leaving 15 bases between.

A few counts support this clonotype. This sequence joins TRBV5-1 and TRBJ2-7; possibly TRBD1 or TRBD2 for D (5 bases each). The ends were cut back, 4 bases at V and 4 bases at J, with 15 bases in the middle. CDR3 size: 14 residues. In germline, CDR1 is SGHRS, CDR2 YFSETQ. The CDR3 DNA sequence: TGCGCCAGCAGCGGGGACGGTGATGGATACGAGCAGTACTTC. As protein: CASSGDGDGYEQYF.

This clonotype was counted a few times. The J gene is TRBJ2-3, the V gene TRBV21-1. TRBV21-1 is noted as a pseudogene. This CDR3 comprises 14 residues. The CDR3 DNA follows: TGTGCCAGCAGCAAAGCCGGGTCCACAGATACGCAGTATTTT. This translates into CASSKAGSTDTQYF.

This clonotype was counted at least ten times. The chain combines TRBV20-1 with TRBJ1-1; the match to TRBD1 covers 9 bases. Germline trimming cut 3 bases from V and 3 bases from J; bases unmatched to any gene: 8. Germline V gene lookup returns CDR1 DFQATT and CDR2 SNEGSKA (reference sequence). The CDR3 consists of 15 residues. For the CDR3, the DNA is TGCAGTGCTAGGCCCGCCGACAGGGGGGACACTGAAGCTTTCTTT. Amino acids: CSARPADRGDTEAFF.

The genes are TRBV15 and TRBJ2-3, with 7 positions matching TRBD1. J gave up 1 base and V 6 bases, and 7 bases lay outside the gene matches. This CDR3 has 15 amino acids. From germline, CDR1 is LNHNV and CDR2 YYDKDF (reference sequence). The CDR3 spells CATSYGQVRTDTQYF. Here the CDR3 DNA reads TGTGCCACCAGTTACGGACAGGTTCGCACAGATACGCAGTATTTT. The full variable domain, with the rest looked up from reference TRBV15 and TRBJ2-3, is DAMVIQNPRYQVTQFGKPVTLSCSQTLNHNVMYWYQQKSSQAPKLLFHYYDKDFNNEADTPDNFQSRRPNTSFCFLDIRSPGLGDTAMYLCATSYGQVRTDTQYFGPGTRLTVL.

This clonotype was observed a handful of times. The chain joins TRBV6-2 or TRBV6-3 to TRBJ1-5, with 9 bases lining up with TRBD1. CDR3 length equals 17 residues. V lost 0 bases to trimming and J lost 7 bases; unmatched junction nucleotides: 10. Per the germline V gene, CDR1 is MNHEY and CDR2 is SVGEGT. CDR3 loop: CASSYSRGQGSGQPQHF. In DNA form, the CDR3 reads TGTGCCAGCAGTTACTCGAGGGGACAGGGATCAGGCCAGCCCCAGCATTTT.

The CDR3 DNA sequence: TGTGCCAGCAGCCAAGATTCTTGGACAGGGGGTTCCTCCTACGAGCAGTACTTC. This codes for CASSQDSWTGGSSYEQYF. The chain combines TRBV3-1 with TRBJ2-7; 10 bases match TRBD1. Germline V CDR1 and CDR2: LGHDT, YNNKEL (reference sequence). The CDR3 contains 18 residues. V shed 0 bases, J shed 0 bases, and the junction held 8 bases outside the gene matches.

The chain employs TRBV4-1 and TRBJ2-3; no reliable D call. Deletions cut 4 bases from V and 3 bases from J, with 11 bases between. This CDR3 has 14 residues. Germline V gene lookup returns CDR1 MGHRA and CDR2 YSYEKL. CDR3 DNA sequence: TGCGCCAGCAGCCGCAAACAGATGACAGATACGCAGTATTTT. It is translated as CASSRKQMTDTQYF.

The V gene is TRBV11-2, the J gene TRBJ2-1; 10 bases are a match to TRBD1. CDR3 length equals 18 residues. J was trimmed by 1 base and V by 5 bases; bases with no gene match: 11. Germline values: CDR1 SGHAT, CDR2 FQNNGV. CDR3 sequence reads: CASSHVTGGIRSYNEQFF. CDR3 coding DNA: TGTGCCAGCAGCCACGTGACAGGGGGCATCAGGTCCTACAATGAGCAGTTCTTC. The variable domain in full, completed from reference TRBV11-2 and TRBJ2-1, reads EAGVAQSPRYKIIEKRQSVAFWCNPISGHATLYWYQQILGQGPKLLIQFQNNGVVDDSQLPKDRFSAERLKGVDSTLKIQPAKLEDSAVYLCASSHVTGGIRSYNEQFFGPGTRLTVL.

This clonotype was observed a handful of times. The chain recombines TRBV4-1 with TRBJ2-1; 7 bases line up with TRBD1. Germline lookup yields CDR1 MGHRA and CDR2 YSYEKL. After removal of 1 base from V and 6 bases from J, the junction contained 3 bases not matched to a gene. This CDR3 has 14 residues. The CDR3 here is CASSQVGQSNEQFF. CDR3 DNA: TGCGCCAGCAGCCAAGTGGGACAGAGCAATGAGCAGTTCTTC.

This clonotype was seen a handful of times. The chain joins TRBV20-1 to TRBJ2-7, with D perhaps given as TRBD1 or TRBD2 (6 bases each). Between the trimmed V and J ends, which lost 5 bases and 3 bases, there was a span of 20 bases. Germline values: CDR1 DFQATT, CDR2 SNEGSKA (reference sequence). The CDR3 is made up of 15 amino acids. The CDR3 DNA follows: TGCAGTGCTCTGGACAGAATACCCGGGGGCTACGAGCAGTACTTC. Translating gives CSALDRIPGGYEQYF.

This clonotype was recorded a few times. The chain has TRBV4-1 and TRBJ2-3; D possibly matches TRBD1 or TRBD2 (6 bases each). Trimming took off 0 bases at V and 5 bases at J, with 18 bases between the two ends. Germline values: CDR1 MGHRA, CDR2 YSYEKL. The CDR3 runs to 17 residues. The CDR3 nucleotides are TGCGCCAGCAGCCAAGACCCAACGGGGGCCTTAGAAGATACGCAGTATTTT. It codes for CASSQDPTGALEDTQYF.

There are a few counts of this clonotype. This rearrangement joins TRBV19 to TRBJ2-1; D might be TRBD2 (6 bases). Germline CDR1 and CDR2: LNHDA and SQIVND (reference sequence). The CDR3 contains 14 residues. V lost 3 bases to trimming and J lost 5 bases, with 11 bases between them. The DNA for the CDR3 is TGTGCCAGTAGTATCATAGCGGACCACAATGAGCAGTTCTTC. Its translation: CASSIIADHNEQFF.

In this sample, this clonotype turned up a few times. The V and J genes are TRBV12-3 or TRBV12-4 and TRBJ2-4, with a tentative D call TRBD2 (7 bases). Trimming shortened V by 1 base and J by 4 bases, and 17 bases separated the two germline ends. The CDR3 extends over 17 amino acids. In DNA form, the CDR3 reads TGTGCCAGCAGTTTAGGTGGGGGGGCGAATTCTAAAAACATTCAGTACTTC. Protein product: CASSLGGGANSKNIQYF.

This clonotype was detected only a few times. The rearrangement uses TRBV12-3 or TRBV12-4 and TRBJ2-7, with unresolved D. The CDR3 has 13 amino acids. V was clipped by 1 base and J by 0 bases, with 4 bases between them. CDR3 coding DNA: TGTGCCAGCAGTTTAGAGTCCTCCTACGAGCAGTACTTC. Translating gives CASSLESSYEQYF.

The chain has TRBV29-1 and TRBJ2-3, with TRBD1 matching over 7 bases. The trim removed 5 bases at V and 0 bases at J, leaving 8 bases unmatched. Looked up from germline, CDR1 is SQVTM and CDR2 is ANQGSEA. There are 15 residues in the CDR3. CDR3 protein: CSVTPTGTSTDTQYF. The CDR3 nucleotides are TGCAGCGTTACACCGACAGGGACGAGCACAGATACGCAGTATTTT.

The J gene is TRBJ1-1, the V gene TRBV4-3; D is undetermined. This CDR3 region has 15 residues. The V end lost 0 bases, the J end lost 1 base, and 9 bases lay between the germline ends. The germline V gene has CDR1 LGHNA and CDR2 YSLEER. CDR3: CASSQDSAGNTEAFF. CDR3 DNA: TGCGCCAGCAGCCAAGATTCGGCTGGGAACACTGAAGCTTTCTTT.

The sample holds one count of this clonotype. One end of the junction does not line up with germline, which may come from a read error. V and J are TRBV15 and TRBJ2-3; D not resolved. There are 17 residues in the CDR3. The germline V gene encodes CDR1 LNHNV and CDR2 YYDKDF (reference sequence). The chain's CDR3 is CATSRDRGLSFGHTKYF. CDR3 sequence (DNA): TGTGCCACCAGCAGAGATCGAGGTCTCAGCTTTGGGCATACGAAGTATTTT.

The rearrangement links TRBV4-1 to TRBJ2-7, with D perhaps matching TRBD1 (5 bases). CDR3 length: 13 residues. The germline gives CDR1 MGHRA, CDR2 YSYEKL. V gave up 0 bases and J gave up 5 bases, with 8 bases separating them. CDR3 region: CASSQEKGNEQYF. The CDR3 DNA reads TGCGCCAGCAGCCAAGAGAAGGGGAACGAGCAGTACTTC.

The CDR3 loop reads CASSAKTGPWNGYTF. The CDR3 region has the DNA TGTGCCAGCAGTGCCAAAACCGGGCCTTGGAATGGCTACACCTTC. The gene calls are TRBV25-1 and TRBJ1-2; no firm D call. Trimming left V 4 bases short and J 6 bases short, with 18 bases between. CDR3 length: 15 residues. Germline values: CDR1 MGHDK, CDR2 SYGVNS.

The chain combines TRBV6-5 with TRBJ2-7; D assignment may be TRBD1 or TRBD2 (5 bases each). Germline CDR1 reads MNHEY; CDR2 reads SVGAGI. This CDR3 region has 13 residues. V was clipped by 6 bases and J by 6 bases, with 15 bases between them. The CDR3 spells CASSYRRSAEQYF. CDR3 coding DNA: TGTGCCAGCAGCTACAGGAGGTCCGCCGAGCAGTACTTC.

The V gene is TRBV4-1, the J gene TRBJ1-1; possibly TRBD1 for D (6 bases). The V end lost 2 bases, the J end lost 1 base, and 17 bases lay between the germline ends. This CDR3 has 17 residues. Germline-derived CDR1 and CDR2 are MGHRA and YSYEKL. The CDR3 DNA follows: TGCGCCAGCAGCCAACCCCGGTCGGGGGCGGGGAACACTGAAGCTTTCTTT. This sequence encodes CASSQPRSGAGNTEAFF.

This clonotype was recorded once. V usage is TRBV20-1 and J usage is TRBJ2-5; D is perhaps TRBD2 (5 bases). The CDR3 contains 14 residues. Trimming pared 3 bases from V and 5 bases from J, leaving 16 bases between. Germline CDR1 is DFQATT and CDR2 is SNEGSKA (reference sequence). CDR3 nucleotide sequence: TGCAGTGCTAGTACGGGGTTGGTGTGGGAGACCCAGTACTTC. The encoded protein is CSASTGLVWETQYF.

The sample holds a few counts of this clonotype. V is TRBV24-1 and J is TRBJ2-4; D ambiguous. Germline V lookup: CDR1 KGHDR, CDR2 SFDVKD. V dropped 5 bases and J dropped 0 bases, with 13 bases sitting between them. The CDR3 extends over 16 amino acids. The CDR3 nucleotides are TGTGCCACCAGTGTCGCGTGGGTCCGAGCCAAAAACATTCAGTACTTC. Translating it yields CATSVAWVRAKNIQYF.

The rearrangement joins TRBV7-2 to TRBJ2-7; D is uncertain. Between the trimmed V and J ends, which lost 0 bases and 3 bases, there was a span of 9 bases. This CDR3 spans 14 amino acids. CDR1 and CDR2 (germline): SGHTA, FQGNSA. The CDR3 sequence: CASSLAFQSYEQYF. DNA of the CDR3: TGTGCCAGCAGCTTAGCATTCCAGAGCTACGAGCAGTACTTC.

CDR3 nucleotide sequence: TGTGCCAGCAGTCCGCCCGGGACAGGCCCCACTAACTATGGCTACACCTTC. Protein: CASSPPGTGPTNYGYTF. This chain joins TRBV12-3 or TRBV12-4 and TRBJ1-2; 8 bases map to TRBD1. This CDR3 spans 17 amino acids. Trimming cost V 5 bases and J 0 bases; bases outside gene matches: 11.

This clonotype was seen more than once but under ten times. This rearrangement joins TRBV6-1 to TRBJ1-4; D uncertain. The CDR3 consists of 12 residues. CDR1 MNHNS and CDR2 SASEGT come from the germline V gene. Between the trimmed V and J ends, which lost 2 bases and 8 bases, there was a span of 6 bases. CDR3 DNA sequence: TGTGCCAGCAGTGAACCGCGCGAAAAACTGTTTTTT. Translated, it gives CASSEPREKLFF.

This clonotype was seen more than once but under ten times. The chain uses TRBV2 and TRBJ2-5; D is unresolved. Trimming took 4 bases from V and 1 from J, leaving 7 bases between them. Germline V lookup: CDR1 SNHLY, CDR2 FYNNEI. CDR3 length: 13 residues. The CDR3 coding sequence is TGTGCCAGCAGTGGAACTGGCCAAGAGACCCAGTACTTC. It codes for CASSGTGQETQYF.

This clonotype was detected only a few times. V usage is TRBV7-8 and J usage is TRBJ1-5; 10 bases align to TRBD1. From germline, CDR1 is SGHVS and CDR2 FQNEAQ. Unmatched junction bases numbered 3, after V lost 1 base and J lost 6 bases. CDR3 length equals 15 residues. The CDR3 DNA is TGTGCCAGCAGCTTAGGGGACAGGGGAATTCAGCCCCAGCATTTT. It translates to CASSLGDRGIQPQHF. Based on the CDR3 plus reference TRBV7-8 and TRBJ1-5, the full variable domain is GAGVSQSPRYKVAKRGQDVALRCDPISGHVSLFWYQQALGQGPEFLTYFQNEAQLDKSGLPSDRFFAERPEGSVSTLKIQRTQQEDSAVYLCASSLGDRGIQPQHFGDGTRLSIL.

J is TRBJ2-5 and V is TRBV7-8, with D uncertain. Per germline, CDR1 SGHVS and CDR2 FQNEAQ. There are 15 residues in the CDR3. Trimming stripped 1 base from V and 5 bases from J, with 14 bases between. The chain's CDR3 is CASSLVYPFRETQYF. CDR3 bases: TGTGCCAGCAGCTTAGTGTACCCTTTCCGGGAGACCCAGTACTTC.

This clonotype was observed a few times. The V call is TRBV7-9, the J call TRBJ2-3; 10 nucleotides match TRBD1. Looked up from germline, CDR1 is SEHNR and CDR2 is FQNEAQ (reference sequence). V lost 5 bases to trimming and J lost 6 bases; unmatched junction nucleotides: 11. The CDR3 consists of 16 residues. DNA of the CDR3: TGTGCCAGCAGCGTAGGGACAGGGGTGCCTCATGATACGCAGTATTTT. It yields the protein CASSVGTGVPHDTQYF.